The 20 T cell receptor beta chains below were found in one sample sequenced in a study of CD8+ T cells in alopecia areata. The authors extracted RNA and reverse transcribed it into cDNA as the sequencing template. Some clones are missing from TCRdb's copy, which holds only in-frame ones; the method was immunoSEQ multiplex PCR. The table includes 130,000 or so clones, around 83% detected once. Treatment meaning: oral pan-JAK inhibitor, 5-10 mg twice daily. The sequencing used CD8+ T cells sorted from blood, collected at week 4, from a patient treated with tofacitinib. Receptors were obtained from a human donor with alopecia areata.

V gene TRBV29-1 combines with J gene TRBJ2-2; TRBD1 matches 7 bases. This CDR3 contains 15 residues. Germline trimming cut 2 bases from V and 5 bases from J; bases unmatched to any gene: 8. CDR1 is SQVTM and CDR2 is ANQGSEA in the germline V gene. CDR3 DNA: TGCAGCGTTGAACATCCCGACAGGGCGACCGGGGAGCTGTTTTTT. It encodes CSVEHPDRATGELFF.

V and J are TRBV10-3 and TRBJ2-5; the D gene is possibly TRBD2 (6 bases). Germline CDR1 and CDR2: ENHRY and SYGVKD. CDR3 length: 14 residues. V lost 2 bases and J lost 0, with 7 bases in between. CDR3 sequence: CAISETGDQETQYF. The CDR3 DNA sequence: TGTGCCATCAGTGAGACGGGGGACCAAGAGACCCAGTACTTC.

V is TRBV27 and J is TRBJ2-4, with D possibly being TRBD1 (6 bases). Trimming left V 4 bases short and J 4 bases short, with 20 bases between. Per the germline V gene, CDR1 is MNHEY and CDR2 is SMNVEV (reference sequence). The CDR3 length is 17 residues. CDR3 bases: TGTGCCAGCAGTTCGTCGGACAGCCCCGATGGGAAAAACATTCAGTACTTC. Residues: CASSSSDSPDGKNIQYF.

The chain couples TRBV5-4 to TRBJ2-7, with unresolved D. The V and J ends lost 6 bases and 0 bases respectively, with 10 bases between them. Germline-derived CDR1 and CDR2 are SGHNT and YYREEE (reference sequence). The CDR3 sequence is 13 residues long. The CDR3: CASTGQDSYEQYF. The CDR3 nucleotides read TGTGCCAGCACCGGGCAGGACTCCTACGAGCAGTACTTC.

V is TRBV15 and J is TRBJ2-2, with a tentative D call TRBD2 (7 bases). Trimming pared 0 bases from V and 7 bases from J, leaving 12 bases between. Germline CDR1 LNHNV, CDR2 YYDKDF (reference sequence). The CDR3 has 15 amino acids. The CDR3 DNA is TGTGCCACCAGCAGAGATTCCGGGGGGCGCGGGGAGCTGTTTTTT. This encodes CATSRDSGGRGELFF.

The chain combines TRBV5-4 with TRBJ1-1, with D perhaps matching TRBD1 (5 bases). The V gene lost 6 bases and the J gene lost 0 bases, with 15 bases spanning the gap. Germline-derived CDR1 and CDR2 are SGHNT and YYREEE (reference sequence). The CDR3 runs 15 residues. The DNA for the CDR3 is TGTGCCAGCACCCCGGGGAGGGGTGTGAACACTGAAGCTTTCTTT. This sequence encodes CASTPGRGVNTEAFF.

This chain links TRBV13 with TRBJ1-5, with a tentative D call TRBD1 (5 bases). Trimming removed 0 bases at V and 2 bases at J, with 8 bases between. Germline loops: CDR1 PRHDT, CDR2 FYEKMQ (reference sequence). The CDR3 loop spans 15 amino acids. In DNA form, the CDR3 reads TGTGCCAGCAGCTTAGGAGGGGTTGGCAATCAGCCCCAGCATTTT. Its protein product is CASSLGGVGNQPQHF.

The CDR3 loop is CASSSGTEVEQYF. CDR3 DNA: TGTGCCAGCAGCTCCGGGACGGAGGTCGAGCAGTACTTC. This chain connects TRBV13 to TRBJ2-7; D tentatively fits TRBD1 or TRBD2 (5 bases each). Germline values: CDR1 PRHDT, CDR2 FYEKMQ (reference sequence). The V gene lost 4 bases and the J gene lost 6 bases, with 13 bases spanning the gap. The CDR3 has 13 residues.

The CDR3 DNA reads as TGTGCCACCAGCGGCGGATGGGACGGCAGAGGCACAGATACGCAGTATTTT. This codes for CATSGGWDGRGTDTQYF. The chain is built from TRBV15 and TRBJ2-3; tentatively, D is TRBD1 or TRBD2 (5 bases each). Germline V gene data show CDR1 as LNHNV and CDR2 as YYDKDF (reference sequence). The ends were cut back, 5 bases at V and 1 base at J, with 19 bases in the middle. This CDR3 has 17 amino acids.

This clone was recorded a few times. The V call is TRBV7-8, the J call TRBJ2-2, with D perhaps matching TRBD2 (6 bases). The CDR3 runs to 15 residues. Germline V CDR1 and CDR2: SGHVS, FQNEAQ. V was cut by 4 bases and J by 4 bases, with 13 bases left in between. The DNA for the CDR3 is TGTGCCAGCAGCTCCGGGACTGACGGCACCGGGGAGCTGTTTTTT. It encodes CASSSGTDGTGELFF.

The chain recombines TRBV29-1 with TRBJ2-7, with TRBD1 matching 9 bases. The CDR3 loop spans 14 amino acids. Germline CDR1 and CDR2: SQVTM and ANQGSEA. The CDR3 spells CRAPGTGNTYEQYF. CDR3 DNA: TGCAGAGCACCGGGGACAGGGAACACCTACGAGCAGTACTTC.

This clone was seen once. J is TRBJ2-3 and V is TRBV4-1; 11 nucleotides agree with TRBD2. Germline assignment: CDR1 MGHRA and CDR2 YSYEKL. CDR3 length equals 16 residues. V dropped 3 bases and J dropped 5; count of bases not matched to a gene: 7. CDR3 region: CASSHILAGARDTQYF. CDR3 sequence (DNA): TGCGCCAGCAGCCATATACTAGCGGGAGCACGAGATACGCAGTATTTT.

For this clone: Mismatch with germline at one junction end may stem from a read error. This chain connects TRBV10-2 to TRBJ2-1; 8 bases are shared with TRBD2. This CDR3 contains 14 residues. Germline CDR1 and CDR2: WSHSY and SAAADI. The CDR3 region is CASGLAWSFNEQFF. The CDR3 coding sequence is TGCGCCTCAGGACTAGCTTGGTCCTTCAATGAGCAGTTCTTC.

This chain links TRBV27 with TRBJ2-7; D tentatively fits TRBD1 or TRBD2 (5 bases each). V shed 2 bases and J shed 6 bases, with 20 bases lying between them. CDR3 length equals 16 residues. In germline, CDR1 is MNHEY, CDR2 SMNVEV (reference sequence). The CDR3 reads CASSLGIRDVPFEQYF. CDR3 nucleotide sequence: TGTGCCAGCAGTTTAGGAATCCGGGACGTTCCCTTCGAGCAGTACTTC.

In regard to this clone: At one boundary the junction diverges from the germline segment, which might be a read error. The chain uses TRBV11-2 and TRBJ2-7; TRBD2 aligns across 13 bases. This CDR3 region has 14 residues. Germline V gene lookup returns CDR1 SGHAT and CDR2 FQNNGV. For the CDR3, the DNA is TGTGCCAGCAGCCGGCCGACTAGCGGGGGGCCCTTTTGGTTC. This encodes CASSRPTSGGPFWF.

As regards this clone: Other DNA sequences in this sample translate to the same CDR3. The chain recombines TRBV5-4 with TRBJ2-1, with D uncertain. This CDR3 comprises 12 residues. The germline gives CDR1 SGHNT, CDR2 YYREEE (reference sequence). Trimming left V 4 bases short and J 7 bases short, with 9 bases between. CDR3 nucleotides: TGTGCCAGCAGCCCGGTGGGGAATGAGCAGTTCTTC. It translates to CASSPVGNEQFF.

V and J are TRBV7-9 and TRBJ2-3; TRBD2 aligns across 10 bases. J lost 0 bases, V lost 4 bases, and 13 bases had no gene match. This CDR3 region has 19 residues. The V gene's germline CDR1 is SEHNR and CDR2 FQNEAQ (reference sequence). The CDR3 is CASSSRTSGAFPSTDTQYF. The CDR3 DNA reads TGTGCCAGCAGCTCCCGGACTAGCGGCGCTTTTCCTAGCACAGATACGCAGTATTTT.

The chain couples TRBV27 to TRBJ1-3; D call uncertain. The CDR3 length is 11 residues. Deletions cut 8 bases from V and 0 bases from J, with 2 bases between. Germline assignment: CDR1 MNHEY and CDR2 SMNVEV (reference sequence). CDR3 nucleotide sequence: TGTGCCAGCGCCTCTGGAAACACCATATATTTT. Its translation is CASASGNTIYF.

This clone was detected once. This chain uses TRBV5-1 with TRBJ2-3; the D gene is possibly TRBD2 (5 bases). The CDR3 runs to 15 residues. CDR1 is SGHRS and CDR2 is YFSETQ in the germline V gene. V was pared by 4 bases and J by 2 bases, with 14 bases between. This CDR3 is CASSPGRGTTDTQYF. In DNA form, the CDR3 reads TGCGCCAGCAGCCCCGGACGGGGAACCACAGATACGCAGTATTTT.

The chain uses TRBV11-2 and TRBJ1-4; TRBD1 matches at 9 bases. CDR3 size: 15 residues. Germline V gene data show CDR1 as SGHAT and CDR2 as FQNNGV. The junction had 9 bases not matched to a gene; V was cut back by 5 bases and J by 8 bases. DNA for the CDR3: TGTGCCAGCAGCGCTGCCGGGACAGGGAGGGAAAAACTGTTTTTT. Protein: CASSAAGTGREKLFF. Together with reference TRBV11-2 and TRBJ1-4, the CDR3 gives the full variable domain: EAGVAQSPRYKIIEKRQSVAFWCNPISGHATLYWYQQILGQGPKLLIQFQNNGVVDDSQLPKDRFSAERLKGVDSTLKIQPAKLEDSAVYLCASSAAGTGREKLFFGSGTQLSVL.